This T cell receptor (beta chain) originates from a study of cytomegalovirus exposure and HLA in healthy donors (dated by TCRdb to 2016 to 2017). With regard to the full study: According to an earlier analysis of several hundred of the donors, about 179 million T cells yielded over 90 million unique TCR beta sequences and 276 Gb of sequence data. About 280 gigabases of sequencing data and around 90 million unique TCR sequences made up an early release that covered several hundred HLA-typed donors. The genetic ancestry cluster associated with self-reported Caucasian donors included 65% to 90% of the 398 genotyped donors. The study aimed to test whether signatures of past pathogen exposure could be identified by cataloging public T cell receptors. Using immunosequencing, the study profiled T cell repertoires from around 680 subjects and related those repertoires to cytomegalovirus serostatus. Along with the approximately 650-subject first cohort, a separate validation cohort of about 110 different subjects was used. To predict cytomegalovirus infection status, the study combined high-throughput TCR immunosequencing, statistical association of individual TCRs with disease status, and machine learning. In a later analysis, previously published TCR beta repertoires from hundreds of donors were re-analyzed and high-resolution HLA genotyping was added so that TCR occurrence patterns could be studied. Rather than drawing on any new phenotypic data, the later analysis identified candidate immune exposures from TCR beta sequences and the way those sequences occurred across donors. To decide whether each TCR beta V gene segment behaved as functional or pseudogenic, an earlier analysis of approximately 590 of the donors relied on high-throughput TCR beta sequencing. Donor age, sex, ethnicity and CMV serostatus were compiled alongside the repertoire data. Genome-wide SNP genotypes for about 65% of the roughly 670 donors were used in a later genetic analysis, which treated that subset as a discovery cohort. Every repertoire in the discovery cohort had been generated on one and the same sequencing platform. HLA typing covered class I and class II loci at four-digit resolution. Typing coverage differed by locus: A, B, C, DRB1 and DQB1 were typed in roughly 620-630 donors, DQA1 in about 560, DPA1 in around 580, and DPB1 in 400 to 490. Because of strong linkage in the cohort, four to six DR-DQ haplotypes were treated as single units for association and clustering. On average, around 200,000 unique TCR beta nucleotide sequences were sequenced per donor among a few hundred genotyped donors of the cohort, with 15% to 20% of those sequences being non-productive.

Turning to this clone: The target of this receptor is not known. Per-base quality was not reported, and no clone a single base away is much larger than it.

In total, roughly 710 healthy bone marrow donors made up the cohort. Cohort members were all nominally healthy when sampled, although unrecorded immune exposures were likely present. The donor tested CMV seronegative, placing the donor among the 350 or so seronegative members of the cohort. Every donor gave a peripheral blood sample, and the peripheral blood mononuclear cells from that sample were used for TCR beta sequencing. The Qiagen DNeasy Blood Extraction Kit was used to extract genomic DNA from the blood cell samples. The CDR3 covers 15 residues, taking in both the cysteine and the phenylalanine. Only the CDR3 region is kept as DNA, spanning 45 bases read in frame from base 1. The germline V gene specifies KGHSH as CDR1 and LQKENI as CDR2. Trimming leaves V shorter by 6 bases and J shorter by 2 bases, with the junction holding 10 bases beyond the gene matches. What the work shows at the level of the full study, not this receptor alone: In a later analysis, HLA-associated TCR beta chains showed more clonal expansion and lower generation probabilities than non-associated chains that were equally common. HLA typing was unavailable for some donors at each locus, so association tests used only the typed subset. Linkage disequilibrium might explain the correlated functional status among segregating V segments, but an unknown experimental factor could not be ruled out. The cohort was sequenced for TCR beta chains only, and without alpha or paired-chain data the features that could be detected were limited. The authors suggested that the approach could potentially be extended to other disease states and immunological phenotypes. A group of highly shared sequence variants was considered likely to be a technical artifact of the sequencing pipeline. Because the 87-base-pair reads could not distinguish some IMGT-functional V segments, including TRBV6-2 and TRBV6-3, those segments were excluded. In a later genetic analysis, a missense DCLRE1C variant was associated with V-gene and J-gene trimming of TCR beta chains, and the association was replicated in an independent cohort. Presence/absence analyses assumed roughly uniform sequencing depth across donors, an assumption that may not hold. In a later analysis, several top co-occurrence clusters were reported to appear linked to parvovirus B19, influenza, CMV and Epstein-Barr virus. In both the original and validation cohorts, the classifier was reported to diagnose cytomegalovirus status with high specificity and sensitivity. Immune exposure information for the cohort was limited to CMV serostatus. A further reported finding was that TCR beta sequences accurately predicted the HLA-A and HLA-B alleles for most subjects in the first cohort. Three of the identified cytomegalovirus-associated TCR beta chains were confirmed in vitro to be specific for cytomegalovirus antigens. In a later analysis, TCR association rates were found to vary across HLA loci, with the most associated TCRs seen for DRB1 alleles and the fewest for HLA-C alleles. In an earlier analysis of about 540 of the donors, most TCR beta V segments were observed in productive rearrangements about 87% or about 30% of the time, broadly matching IMGT annotations. According to a later analysis, most CMV-associated TCR beta chains appeared to be HLA-restricted, and the HLA associations seemed to be driven largely by CMV exposure. Specific HLA alleles were associated with some 15,000 TCR beta sequences at a false discovery rate of 0.05 in a later analysis. While some public TCRs were present in many individuals, most TCR sequences turned up only very rarely across donors. A total of 164 TCR beta chains were listed by the study as associated with cytomegalovirus. When HLA alleles, especially DR and DQ, strongly co-occurred, attributing TCR associations to individual alleles was difficult. The earlier analysis of approximately 590 of the donors excluded seventeen rarely observed V segments, including chromosome 9 orphons, because counts were too low. Compared with the approximately 670-donor mean, donors in an Asian-associated ancestry cluster had fewer N-insertions in productive TCRs, according to a later genetic analysis.

The method was the immunoSEQ multiplex PCR assay. For the multiplex PCR, a mixture combining 60 forward primers for TCR Vbeta segments and 13 reverse primers for TCR Jbeta segments was used. Amplification of the CDR3 region of rearranged TCR beta genes was performed with a multiplex PCR assay on genomic DNA. The amplified TCR beta libraries were sequenced on the Illumina HiSeq System as 87-base-pair reads. The published analysis was carried out like this. A later analysis tallied around 80 million unique TCR beta chains across the 640 or so repertoires, and around 12 million of those chains were shared by two or more donors. A nearest-neighbor algorithm error-corrected the raw reads and collapsed the reads into unique sequences, merging closely related sequences to remove PCR and sequencing errors. To assign V, D and J gene segments, CDR3 sequences were aligned to IMGT reference sequences. For a sequence to be retained, at least a six-nucleotide match to both a V gene segment and a J gene segment was required. Rearrangements were classified as productive when the CDR3 lacked stop codons and remained in frame with V and J, and all other rearrangements were classified as non-productive. CDR3 was defined by IMGT convention, running from the second conserved V-encoded cysteine to the conserved J-encoded phenylalanine. Sequences without an unambiguous match to a single V gene segment were excluded from the earlier analysis of about 640 of the donors. In an earlier analysis of several hundred of the donors, V segments were called functional above 56.7% productive rearrangements and were called segregating when the between-donor standard deviation exceeded 5%. To diagnose cytomegalovirus status from the catalog of TCR beta chain sequences, a statistical classification framework was built. In a later analysis, V and J genes were assigned by comparing TCR nucleotide sequences against IMGT/GENE-DB human TR gene sequences. A later analysis assigned CDR3 sequences and most-parsimonious VDJ recombination scenarios with the TCRdist pipeline. In a later analysis, each TCR beta chain was defined by its CDR3 amino acid sequence together with its V-gene family, and reads lacking a unique V-gene family were excluded. In a later analysis, fewer than 650 highly shared, low-generation-probability nucleotide sequences were removed to address suspected cross-contamination and a sequencing artifact. In a later analysis, a clonal expansion index for each public chain was calculated from normalized within-repertoire ranks of inferred template counts. A later analysis computed generation probabilities with a VDJ recombination model fitted to out-of-frame rearrangements, and checked the results against IGoR. In a later analysis, hypergeometric tests were used to score TCR-TCR, TCR-HLA and TCR-CMV co-occurrence, with a repertoire-size bias correction applied to TCR pairs. False discovery rates were estimated in a later analysis by permuting HLA or CMV assignments 20 times. In a later analysis, co-occurring TCRs were grouped using DBSCAN, with TCRdist sequence similarity added in when clustering inside HLA-allele-positive subsets. Repertoires with fewer than 30,000 or more than 120,000 public chains, plus five repertoires with anomalous nucleotide sharing, were excluded from co-occurrence clustering. The table comes from immuneACCESS by way of TCRdb, which keeps in-frame sequences with V and J called. Part of the clones is missing from these tables; in studies checked, under half for an unresolved V gene and the rest for unknown reasons. V and J calls plus clone size are reproduced from that table; the DNA served to infer D and trimming. The sample yields about 94,000 clones; around 66% were counted once. The top ten hold 3% to 4% of the sample.

This sequence originates from a man younger than 40 in good health and CMV-seronegative. The chain employs TRBV18 and TRBJ2-7, and TRBD2 matches 7 of the central bases. The sequencing sample was made of PBMCs. CDR3 reads: CASSTGAGDTYEQYF. The nucleotides are TGTGCCAGCTCGACTGGCGCGGGAGATACCTACGAGCAGTACTTC.